Each of the 28 T cell receptor beta chains below was sequenced from the same sample in a study of a mutant IDH1 vaccine in newly diagnosed glioma. Data came from immunoSEQ multiplex PCR; TCRdb stores just in-frame clones and leaves some out. The table has approximately 110,000 clones, about 90% seen once. Their recognized antigens are unknown. The time point denotes: week 11, during vaccination. A single vaccine dose contained 300 ug of mutant IDH1 20-mer peptide, and topical imiquimod was used with it. This material consisted of PBMCs, taken from a glioma patient whose treatment included an IDH1 peptide vaccine. All receptors come from a woman aged 45-59 years with glioma.

This chain connects TRBV18 to TRBJ2-7, with 9 bases matching TRBD2. The V gene's germline CDR1 is KGHSH and CDR2 LQKENI. The CDR3 spans 15 residues. Trimming removed 5 bases from V and 2 bases from J; junction bases left unmatched: 7. CDR3 region: CASSTTLAGTYEQYF. The CDR3 nucleotides are TGTGCCAGCTCAACCACGCTAGCGGGAACCTACGAGCAGTACTTC.

V is TRBV11-2 and J is TRBJ2-7; TRBD2 agrees at 8 bases. The trim removed 1 base at V and 3 bases at J, leaving 5 bases unmatched. The CDR3 loop spans 15 amino acids. Germline values: CDR1 SGHAT, CDR2 FQNNGV. CDR3 in DNA: TGTGCCAGCAGCTTAGGGGGACTAGGAATCTACGAGCAGTACTTC. Amino acid sequence: CASSLGGLGIYEQYF. The entire variable domain, with the rest obtained from reference TRBV11-2 and TRBJ2-7, is as follows: EAGVAQSPRYKIIEKRQSVAFWCNPISGHATLYWYQQILGQGPKLLIQFQNNGVVDDSQLPKDRFSAERLKGVDSTLKIQPAKLEDSAVYLCASSLGGLGIYEQYFGPGTRLTVT.

The rearrangement uses TRBV10-3 and TRBJ2-1; either TRBD1 or TRBD2 may supply D (6 bases each). V lost 8 bases, J lost 8 bases, and 16 bases lay in between. This CDR3 region has 13 residues. The germline gives CDR1 ENHRY, CDR2 SYGVKD. The CDR3 loop is CAIGGGNRDEQFF. CDR3 DNA: TGTGCCATCGGGGGCGGGAATAGGGATGAGCAGTTCTTC.

This clone was counted only a few times. Other nucleotide sequences in the sample specify the same CDR3. This chain uses TRBV5-1 with TRBJ1-3; no reliable D call. The germline V gene has CDR1 SGHRS and CDR2 YFSETQ. V was pared by 2 bases and J by 3 bases, with 6 bases between. This CDR3 is 13 amino acids long. The CDR3 DNA follows: TGCGCCAGCAGCTTAGCGGTTGGAAACACCATATATTTT. Translating gives CASSLAVGNTIYF. The full variable domain, rest sourced from reference TRBV5-1 and TRBJ1-3, is KAGVTQTPRYLIKTRGQQVTLSCSPISGHRSVSWYQQTPGQGLQFLFEYFSETQRNKGNFPGRFSGRQFSNSRSEMNVSTLELGDSALYLCASSLAVGNTIYFGEGSWLTVV.

This clone was detected a few times. This sample also contains other DNA sequences that code for the same CDR3. The chain combines TRBV5-5 with TRBJ2-7, with D perhaps TRBD2 (6 bases). Trimming removed 4 bases from V and 0 bases from J, with 14 bases in between. The CDR3 contains 15 residues. Germline V CDR1 and CDR2: SGHKS, YYEKEE (reference sequence). The CDR3 nucleotides are TGTGCCAGCAGCCCTCAAGGACTAAGCTCCTACGAGCAGTACTTC. As protein: CASSPQGLSSYEQYF.

The chain employs TRBV5-1 and TRBJ1-2, with TRBD1 matching over 9 bases. Germline V lookup: CDR1 SGHRS, CDR2 YFSETQ. The CDR3 spans 20 residues. Unmatched junction bases numbered 21, after V lost 2 bases and J lost 4 bases. The chain's CDR3 is CASSLQPQGAPGQSFYGYTF. The CDR3 DNA sequence: TGCGCCAGCAGCTTACAGCCACAGGGGGCGCCGGGGCAGAGTTTCTATGGCTACACCTTC.

The chain combines TRBV4-1 with TRBJ2-5; 10 nucleotides agree with TRBD2. The length of the CDR3 is 16 residues. V lost 1 base, J lost 4 bases, and 6 bases stayed unmatched. Germline V gene lookup returns CDR1 MGHRA and CDR2 YSYEKL. The CDR3 protein is CASSQGPLAGIETQYF. In DNA form, the CDR3 reads TGCGCCAGCAGCCAAGGTCCACTAGCGGGAATAGAGACCCAGTACTTC.

V and J are TRBV6-1 and TRBJ2-2; a possible D gene is TRBD1 (5 bases). CDR1 MNHNS and CDR2 SASEGT come from the germline V gene. Trimming took 3 bases from V and 6 from J, leaving 8 bases between them. CDR3 length: 13 amino acids. CDR3 DNA: TGTGCCAGCAGTGACCTACAGGCCGGGGAGCTGTTTTTT. Translating it yields CASSDLQAGELFF.

V is TRBV11-2 and J is TRBJ2-7; weak D call: TRBD2 (5 bases). V lost 5 bases and J lost 0, with 8 bases in between. The CDR3 has 13 amino acids. Germline V gives CDR1 SGHAT, CDR2 FQNNGV. In DNA, the CDR3 is TGTGCCAGCAGCGGAGGTCCCTCCTACGAGCAGTACTTC. It yields the protein CASSGGPSYEQYF.

This sequence joins TRBV27 and TRBJ2-7; D not resolved. This CDR3 has 11 amino acids. Trimming stripped 5 bases from V and 7 bases from J, with 9 bases between. The germline gives CDR1 MNHEY, CDR2 SMNVEV (reference sequence). The CDR3 region is CASSHLGEQYF. CDR3 nucleotides: TGTGCCAGCAGTCACCTAGGGGAGCAGTACTTC.

The chain is built from TRBV5-1 and TRBJ2-3, with 10 bases aligning to TRBD1. This CDR3 comprises 16 residues. With 4 bases clipped from V and 1 base from J, the junction kept 6 bases outside the gene matches. The germline V gene encodes CDR1 SGHRS and CDR2 YFSETQ. The CDR3 DNA reads TGCGCCAGCAGCACCCTGACAGGGGGCGGCACAGATACGCAGTATTTT. It yields the protein CASSTLTGGGTDTQYF.

This rearrangement joins TRBV15 to TRBJ2-1, with 12 bases that match TRBD2. Germline CDR1 LNHNV, CDR2 YYDKDF (reference sequence). The CDR3 extends over 16 amino acids. The V gene end was trimmed by 5 bases and the J gene end by 6 bases; junction bases not matched to a gene: 8. This CDR3 is CATSGFSSGRGNEQFF. CDR3 nucleotides: TGTGCCACCAGCGGATTCTCTAGCGGGAGGGGCAATGAGCAGTTCTTC.

The V and J genes are TRBV27 and TRBJ2-7; TRBD1 matches 8 bases. The CDR3 length is 15 residues. With V trimmed by 5 bases and J by 2 bases, 8 bases remained unmatched. From germline, CDR1 is MNHEY and CDR2 SMNVEV (reference sequence). The DNA for the CDR3 is TGTGCCAGCAGTCCTCGGACAGGGTTGGCCTACGAGCAGTACTTC. Translation: CASSPRTGLAYEQYF.

The chain uses TRBV28 and TRBJ1-1; D call uncertain. Trimming took off 7 bases at V and 1 base at J, with 19 bases between the two ends. CDR3 length equals 16 residues. In germline, CDR1 is MDHEN, CDR2 SYDVKM. This CDR3 is CASTTDTEAPNTEAFF. The CDR3 bases are TGTGCCAGCACCACCGACACGGAGGCTCCGAACACTGAAGCTTTCTTT.

The rearrangement joins TRBV5-1 to TRBJ2-1, with 9 positions matching TRBD1. The CDR3 contains 15 residues. After removal of 4 bases from V and 6 bases from J, the junction contained 8 bases not matched to a gene. Looked up from germline, CDR1 is SGHRS and CDR2 is YFSETQ. As DNA, the CDR3 is TGCGCCAGCAGCCCCACGGGACAGGGCCTCAATGAGCAGTTCTTC. Its translation: CASSPTGQGLNEQFF. The variable domain in full, completed from reference TRBV5-1 and TRBJ2-1, reads KAGVTQTPRYLIKTRGQQVTLSCSPISGHRSVSWYQQTPGQGLQFLFEYFSETQRNKGNFPGRFSGRQFSNSRSEMNVSTLELGDSALYLCASSPTGQGLNEQFFGPGTRLTVL.

This clone was observed a single time. This chain links TRBV10-3 with TRBJ2-7, with TRBD2 identical over 9 bases. V trimming: 0 bases; J trimming: 1 base; junction bases outside the gene matches: 7. Germline V CDR1 and CDR2: ENHRY, SYGVKD. The CDR3 sequence is 17 residues long. The CDR3 coding sequence is TGTGCCATCAGTGAGTCGACCCTAGCGGGGCTTTCCTACGAGCAGTACTTC. Protein: CAISESTLAGLSYEQYF.

V and J are TRBV9 and TRBJ1-5; D ambiguous. CDR3 size: 15 residues. The ends were cut back, 1 base at V and 4 bases at J, with 12 bases in the middle. Germline V lookup: CDR1 SGDLS, CDR2 YYNGEE. The CDR3, as DNA: TGTGCCAGCAGCGTATCCCACGGCCGGAATCAGCCCCAGCATTTT. Translated, it gives CASSVSHGRNQPQHF.

The chain employs TRBV4-1 and TRBJ2-3; 8 bases agree with TRBD1. Losses at the gene ends were 4 bases for V and 5 bases for J; bases not matched to a gene: 5. This CDR3 comprises 14 residues. CDR1 MGHRA and CDR2 YSYEKL come from the germline V gene. The CDR3 reads CASSLKDRGDTQYF. DNA of the CDR3: TGCGCCAGCAGCCTTAAAGACAGGGGAGATACGCAGTATTTT.

CDR3 in amino acids: CASSHPRQGSEKLFF. For the CDR3, the DNA is TGTGCCAGCAGCCATCCCCGACAGGGAAGCGAAAAACTGTTTTTT. The chain recombines TRBV28 with TRBJ1-4, with 7 bases aligning to TRBD1. The CDR3 length is 15 residues. Germline CDR1 and CDR2: MDHEN and SYDVKM. V shed 6 bases, J shed 8 bases, and the junction held 12 bases outside the gene matches.

The chain links TRBV27 to TRBJ1-1, with 7 bases matching TRBD1. CDR1 and CDR2 from the germline V gene are MNHEY and SMNVEV (reference sequence). V shed 2 bases and J 11 bases; nucleotides not matched to a gene: 8. CDR3 length: 13 amino acids. CDR3 loop: CASSLQGGAGAFF. CDR3 nucleotides: TGTGCCAGCAGTTTACAGGGGGGGGCTGGTGCTTTCTTT.

This chain uses TRBV28 with TRBJ2-7; D is ambiguous. The CDR3 extends over 13 amino acids. CDR1 is MDHEN and CDR2 is SYDVKM in the germline V gene. V lost 1 base and J 9 bases, leaving 13 bases between the germline ends. The CDR3 spells CASSLSDPRRQYF. The CDR3 bases are TGTGCCAGCAGTTTATCGGATCCGCGACGGCAGTACTTC.

This clone was seen a single time. This chain links TRBV18 with TRBJ2-1; 7 bases fit TRBD2. The J segment lost 0 bases and the V segment lost 3 bases, leaving 2 bases of the junction unmatched. Germline-derived CDR1 and CDR2 are KGHSH and LQKENI. This CDR3 is 15 amino acids long. The chain's CDR3 is CASSPTSVSYNEQFF. The CDR3 nucleotides are TGTGCCAGCTCACCTACTAGCGTCTCCTACAATGAGCAGTTCTTC. Looking up the rest from reference TRBV18 and TRBJ2-1 gives the full variable domain: NAGVMQNPRHLVRRRGQEARLRCSPMKGHSHVYWYRQLPEEGLKFMVYLQKENIIDESGMPKERFSAEFPKEGPSILRIQQVVRGDSAAYFCASSPTSVSYNEQFFGPGTRLTVL.

V gene TRBV5-4 combines with J gene TRBJ2-7; 11 nucleotides match TRBD1. Trimming took 4 bases from V and 2 from J; bases not matched to a gene: 2. The CDR3 extends over 14 amino acids. Germline V CDR1 and CDR2: SGHNT, YYREEE (reference sequence). The CDR3 DNA reads TGTGCCAGCAGCCTGGGACAGGGGGCCTACGAGCAGTACTTC. Amino acids: CASSLGQGAYEQYF. Combining the CDR3 with reference TRBV5-4 and TRBJ2-7 gives the whole variable domain ETGVTQSPTHLIKTRGQQVTLRCSSQSGHNTVSWYQQALGQGPQFIFQYYREEENGRGNFPPRFSGLQFPNYSSELNVNALELDDSALYLCASSLGQGAYEQYFGPGTRLTVT.

The table lists this clone with a count of one. The rearrangement uses TRBV28 and TRBJ1-2; no reliable D call. The CDR3 contains 14 residues. In germline, CDR1 is MDHEN, CDR2 SYDVKM. V lost 3 bases to trimming and J lost 5 bases, with 13 bases between them. The CDR3 DNA reads TGTGCCAGCAGTTTCCATATGTCGGGGTATGGCTACACCTTC. Translated, it gives CASSFHMSGYGYTF.

V usage is TRBV7-9 and J usage is TRBJ1-5; a possible D gene is TRBD1 (5 bases). The germline V gene encodes CDR1 SEHNR and CDR2 FQNEAQ (reference sequence). CDR3 length: 15 residues. V lost 5 bases to trimming and J lost 7 bases, with 18 bases between them. CDR3 sequence reads: CASSQGRGGNQPQHF. The CDR3 bases are TGTGCCAGCAGCCAGGGTCGGGGAGGTAACCAGCCCCAGCATTTT.

As DNA, the CDR3 is TGTGCCAGCAGCTTAGATCTGACAGGGTTGGACACCGGGGAGCTGTTTTTT. Amino acid sequence: CASSLDLTGLDTGELFF. The chain recombines TRBV11-2 with TRBJ2-2; 7 nucleotides line up with TRBD1. This CDR3 is 17 amino acids long. With 0 bases clipped from V and 3 bases from J, the junction kept 7 bases outside the gene matches. Per germline, CDR1 SGHAT and CDR2 FQNNGV.

V is TRBV9 and J is TRBJ2-7; D unclear. V lost 4 bases and J 5 bases, leaving 10 bases between the germline ends. Germline CDR1 is SGDLS and CDR2 is YYNGEE. There are 12 residues in the CDR3. CDR3 sequence reads: CASSPNSHEQYF. CDR3 sequence (DNA): TGTGCCAGCAGCCCCAACAGCCACGAGCAGTACTTC.

The chain combines TRBV27 with TRBJ1-5, with unresolved D. Germline V CDR1 and CDR2: MNHEY, SMNVEV (reference sequence). V was cut by 3 bases and J by 2 bases, with 2 bases left in between. The CDR3 runs to 12 residues. Here the CDR3 reads CASSFGNQPQHF. In nucleotides, the CDR3 is TGTGCCAGCAGTTTTGGCAATCAGCCCCAGCATTTT.